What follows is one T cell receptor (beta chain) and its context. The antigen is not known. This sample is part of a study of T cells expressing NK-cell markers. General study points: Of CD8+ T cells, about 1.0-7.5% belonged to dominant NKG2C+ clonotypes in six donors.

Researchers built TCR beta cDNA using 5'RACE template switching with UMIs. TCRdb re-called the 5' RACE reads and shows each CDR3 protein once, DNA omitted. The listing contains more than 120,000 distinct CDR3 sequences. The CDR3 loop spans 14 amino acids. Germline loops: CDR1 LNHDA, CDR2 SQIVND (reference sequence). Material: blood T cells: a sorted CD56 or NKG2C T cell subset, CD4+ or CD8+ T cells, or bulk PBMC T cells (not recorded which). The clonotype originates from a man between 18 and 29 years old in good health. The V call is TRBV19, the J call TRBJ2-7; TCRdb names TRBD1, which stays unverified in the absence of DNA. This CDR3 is CASSIGDSTYEQYF.